This TCR beta chain is from a study of blood T cells in healthy people across ages. Alongside a J-beta primer mix, a sample-barcoded 5' primer served in a second PCR lasting about 7 to 11 cycles. TCRdb itself ran the 5' RACE reads through MiXCR, one entry per CDR3 protein. The sample lists around 1.1 million distinct CDR3 sequences; about two fifths were seen once. On this clonotype: Its antigen is unknown.

Study-wide results and caveats: CMV status of donors was unknown, possibly confounding expanded clonotype changes.

Sequenced material: blood. This receptor was taken from a man aged 18 to 29 in good health.

CDR3 residues: CASSPIDSYSSYEQYF. In nucleotides, the CDR3 is TGTGCCAGCAGCCCAATCGACAGCTATAGCTCCTACGAGCAGTACTTC. V usage is TRBV5-5 and J usage is TRBJ2-7; a possible D gene is TRBD1 (5 bases). Trimming cost V 4 bases and J 0 bases, with 17 bases left between them. Germline V gene lookup returns CDR1 SGHKS and CDR2 YYEKEE (reference sequence). The length of the CDR3 is 16 residues.